This T cell receptor beta chain was sequenced in a study of neurological immune-mediated disorders. At least ten counts were recorded for this clonotype. TCRdb re-analysed the 5' RACE reads in MiXCR, keeping a single row per CDR3 protein. The data contain about 24,000 distinct CDR3 sequences, around 13% of them singletons. The time point denotes: technical triplicate 1. Germline V gene data show CDR1 as SGHRS and CDR2 as YFSETQ. The CDR3 has 15 residues. V was pared by 4 bases and J by 8 bases, with 6 bases of the junction left unmatched. The sequence was collected from a female donor with HTLV-1-associated myelopathy (HAM/TSP). Material for sequencing was CD4+ T cells from blood. V is TRBV5-1 and J is TRBJ2-1; TRBD2 agrees at 13 bases. CDR3 amino acids: CASSPGLAGVDEQFF. The CDR3 nucleotides read TGCGCCAGCAGCCCCGGACTAGCGGGAGTCGATGAGCAGTTCTTC.